The 2 T cell receptor beta chains listed next were all sequenced from one sample in a study of OX40 agonist ivuxolimab in advanced cancers. Clones were read by immunoSEQ multiplex PCR, and TCRdb kept only the in-frame ones, dropping some. The table records around 20,000 clones, roughly 70% of them present only once. Sequencing used CD4+ or CD8+ T cells sorted from blood, obtained in a trial of the OX40 agonist ivuxolimab. Receptors originate from an adult with an advanced solid tumor such as melanoma, head and neck, liver or kidney cancer.

This clone was detected only once. The CDR3 DNA reads TGTGCCAGCAGGCCGGGACAGGGGGGAGGCTACACCTTC. Residues: CASRPGQGGGYTF. The chain recombines TRBV2 with TRBJ1-2; 11 positions match TRBD1. The CDR3 is made up of 13 amino acids. CDR1 and CDR2 (germline): SNHLY, FYNNEI. Trimming took 6 bases from V and 8 from J; bases not matched to a gene: 5.

The V call is TRBV4-3, the J call TRBJ1-5, with TRBD1 matching over 8 bases. CDR3 length equals 14 residues. J gave up 7 bases and V 2 bases, and 4 bases lay outside the gene matches. CDR1 and CDR2 from the germline V gene are LGHNA and YSLEER. For the CDR3, the DNA is TGCGCCAGCAGCCAATCAGGGGGCGAACAGCCCCAGCATTTT. Its protein is CASSQSGGEQPQHF.